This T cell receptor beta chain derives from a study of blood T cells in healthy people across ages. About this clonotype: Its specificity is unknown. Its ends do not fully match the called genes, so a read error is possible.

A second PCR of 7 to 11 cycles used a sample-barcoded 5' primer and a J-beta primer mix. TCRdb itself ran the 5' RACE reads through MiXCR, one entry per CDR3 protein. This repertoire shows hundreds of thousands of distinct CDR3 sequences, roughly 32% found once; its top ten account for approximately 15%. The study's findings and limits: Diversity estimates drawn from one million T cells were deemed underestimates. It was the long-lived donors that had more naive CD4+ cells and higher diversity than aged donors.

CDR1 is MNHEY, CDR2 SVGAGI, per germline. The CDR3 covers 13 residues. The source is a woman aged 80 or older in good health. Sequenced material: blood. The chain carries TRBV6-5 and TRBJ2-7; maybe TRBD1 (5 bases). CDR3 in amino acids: CASSPVQGYEQYF. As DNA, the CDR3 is TGCGCCAGCAGTCCGGTCCAGGGCTACGAGCAGTACTTC.